These T cell receptor beta chains were read from a single sample in a study of pediatric ulcerative colitis. Profiled with immunoSEQ multiplex PCR; TCRdb holds only in-frame clones, not every one. The table has about 60,000 clones, over 70% seen once. Material for sequencing was blood. The receptors shown here come from a boy younger than 18 who was a control in a study of pediatric ulcerative colitis. CDR3s include the opening cysteine and the closing phenylalanine or tryptophan. Each record gives: clone size, J gene, D gene, V gene, CDR3 DNA, CDR3 protein. The D gene is left open where the match is weak. Where a row states a size, it is once, few, many or the class of an expanded clone; other rows omit it.

>NA|TRBJ2-1|TRBD2|TRBV9
TGTGCCAGCAGCGCTCTAGCGGGGGGGGACAATGAGCAGTTCTTC
CASSALAGGDNEQFF
>NA|TRBJ2-2|TRBD2|TRBV4-2
TGTGCCAGCAGCCAAGAGGAATCGACTAGCGCGATCGGGGAGCTGTTTTTT
CASSQEESTSAIGELFF
>NA|TRBJ2-7|NA|TRBV7-9
TGTGCCAGCAGCGGACAGACCCTATACGAGCAGTACTTC
CASSGQTLYEQYF
>NA|TRBJ1-2|TRBD1|TRBV15
TGTGCCACCAGCAGAGATAGGGACAGGTTAAGGTACACCTTC
CATSRDRDRLRYTF
>NA|TRBJ1-5|NA|TRBV29-1
TGCAACCCCATCAACCCCCCCAGGGCCCGGGGGGGCAATCAGCCCCAGCATTTT
CNPINPPRARGGNQPQHF
>NA|TRBJ2-2|TRBD1|TRBV6-5
TGTGCCAGCAGGCGGGACAGGGAGATTGTCGGGGAGCTGTTTTTT
CASRRDREIVGELFF
>NA|TRBJ2-7|NA|TRBV21-1
TGTGCCAGCAGCAAAGTACTAGCGGGGGGATACGAGCAGTACTTC
CASSKVLAGGYEQYF
>NA|TRBJ1-5|NA|TRBV10-1
TGCGCCAGCAGTGATTCGGTCGGCCAGCCCCAGCATTTT
CASSDSVGQPQHF
>once|TRBJ2-2|TRBD2|TRBV27
TGTGCCACCCTGGGGCTAGCGGGGGGGCTAGTGGCCGGGGAGCTGTTTTTT
CATLGLAGGLVAGELFF
>NA|TRBJ2-5|NA|TRBV27
TGTGCCTCGTCTGAAAGGAAGTCGACAGAGGAGACCCAGTACTTC
CASSERKSTEETQYF
>NA|TRBJ1-2|NA|TRBV18
TGTGCCAGCTCACCATTGGCAGGAGGAGTCCCCGTGGGATATGGCTACACCTTC
CASSPLAGGVPVGYGYTF
>NA|TRBJ2-1|TRBD2|TRBV7-9
TGTGCCAGCAGCTTAGAGAGTTTAGCGGGAGATCCGTTCTTC
CASSLESLAGDPFF
>once|TRBJ2-7|TRBD2|TRBV5-1
TGCGCCAGCAGCCTCTTCGGACTAGCGGTCCCCTACGAGCAGTACTTC
CASSLFGLAVPYEQYF
>NA|TRBJ2-7|NA|TRBV6-5
TGTGGGGCGGGGAAGACAGGGCTTTACGAGCAGTACTTC
CGAGKTGLYEQYF
>NA|TRBJ1-2|TRBD1|TRBV28
TGTGCCACCACTAGGACAGGGCCCTATGGCTACACCTTC
CATTRTGPYGYTF
>few|TRBJ1-6|TRBD1|TRBV7-2
TGTGCCAGCAGCCGCACAGGGGTTAATTCACCCCTCCACTTT
CASSRTGVNSPLHF
>NA|TRBJ1-3|NA|TRBV4-3
TGCGCCAGCAGCCAAGATAGTCTCGTTGTAGGAAACACCATATATTTT
CASSQDSLVVGNTIYF
>NA|TRBJ1-1|NA|TRBV23-1
TGCGCCAGCAGTCAATCGCCAGGGAACACTGAAGCTTTCTTT
CASSQSPGNTEAFF
>NA|TRBJ2-1|NA|TRBV28
TGTGCCAGCAGTTCCTACGGAGCGAGAGAAGCCTTGATTCGGTACAATGAGCAGTTCTTC
CASSSYGAREALIRYNEQFF
>NA|TRBJ1-5|TRBD1|TRBV19
TGTGCCAGTAGTATCGGGACAGGGCGGGATGGGCCCCAGCATTTT
CASSIGTGRDGPQHF
>NA|TRBJ2-7|TRBD1|TRBV25-1
TGTGCCAGCAGTGTCGGGTTTTCCCGGGACAGCTACTACGAGCAGTACTTC
CASSVGFSRDSYYEQYF
>once|TRBJ2-2|NA|TRBV19
TGTGCCAGTAGTAAGGAGTTTTCGAACACCGGGGAGCTGTTTTTT
CASSKEFSNTGELFF
>NA|TRBJ2-7|TRBD1|TRBV28
TGTGCCAGCAGTGACAGGGTTTCCGAGCAGTACTTC
CASSDRVSEQYF